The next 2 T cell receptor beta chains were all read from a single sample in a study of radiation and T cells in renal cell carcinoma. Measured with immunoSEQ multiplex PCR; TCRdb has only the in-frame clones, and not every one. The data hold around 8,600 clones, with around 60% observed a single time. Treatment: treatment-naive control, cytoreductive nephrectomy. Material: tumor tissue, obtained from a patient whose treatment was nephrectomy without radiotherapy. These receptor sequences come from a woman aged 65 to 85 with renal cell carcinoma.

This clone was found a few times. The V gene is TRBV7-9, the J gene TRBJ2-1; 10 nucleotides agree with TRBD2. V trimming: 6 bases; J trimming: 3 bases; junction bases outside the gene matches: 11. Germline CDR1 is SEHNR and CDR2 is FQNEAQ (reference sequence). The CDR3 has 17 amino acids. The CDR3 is CASSSHSGGSIYNEQFF. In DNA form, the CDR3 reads TGTGCCAGCAGTTCTCATAGCGGGGGGTCGATCTACAATGAGCAGTTCTTC.

For the CDR3, the DNA is TGTGCCAGCAGCCGGGCGGGGGCAAACACTGAAGCTTTCTTT. Translation gives CASSRAGANTEAFF. The J gene is TRBJ1-1, the V gene TRBV5-5, with D maybe TRBD1 (6 bases). The CDR3 contains 14 residues. V was pared by 4 bases and J by 2 bases, with 12 bases between. Germline CDR1 is SGHKS and CDR2 is YYEKEE (reference sequence).